A selection of T cell receptor beta chains follows, all from one sample in a study of hypomethylating agent response in myelodysplastic syndrome. Assay: immunoSEQ multiplex PCR; the TCRdb copy retains only in-frame clones and omits some. Of about 10,000 clones in the sample, 83% were seen once. The sample consisted of bone marrow, taken before or after starting hypomethylating agent treatment for myelodysplastic syndrome (not recorded which). The receptors here all came from a human donor with myelodysplastic syndrome. Both conserved end residues are part of each CDR3. A D gene is named only where the DNA matches it firmly. Size tells how often a clone was seen (once, few, many) or the class of an expanded clone, and some rows leave it out.

j_call	clone_size	v_call	d_call	cdr3_aa	cdr3_nt
TRBJ1-1	once	TRBV12-5	.	CASGFGDTEAFF	TGTGCTAGTGGTTTTGGGGACACTGAAGCTTTCTTT
TRBJ2-6	.	TRBV5-4	.	CASSFRGPGANVLTF	TGTGCCAGCAGCTTCCGGGGGCCTGGGGCCAACGTCCTGACTTTC
TRBJ2-7	.	TRBV19	TRBD2	CASSRAGGLGEQYF	TGTGCCAGTAGCCGAGCGGGGGGGCTGGGCGAGCAGTACTTC
TRBJ1-1	.	TRBV5-6	.	CASSLLENTEAFF	TGTGCCAGCAGCTTACTTGAGAACACTGAAGCTTTCTTT
TRBJ2-5	.	TRBV6-5	.	CASSYFLGQTQYF	TGTGCCAGCAGTTACTTTCTGGGACAGACCCAGTACTTC
TRBJ2-1	.	TRBV27	TRBD2	CASSPVAGNNEQFF	TGTGCCAGCAGTCCGGTAGCGGGGAACAATGAGCAGTTCTTC
TRBJ2-2	.	TRBV7-6	.	CASSLETGSAGELFF	TGTGCCAGCAGCTTAGAAACAGGAAGTGCCGGGGAGCTGTTTTTT
TRBJ1-1	once	TRBV7-9	TRBD1	CASSLPAPGQGNEAFF	TGTGCCAGCAGCCTCCCCGCACCGGGACAGGGGAATGAAGCTTTCTTT
TRBJ1-1	.	TRBV7-2	.	CASSLRAGAEREAFF	TGTGCCAGCAGCTTACGGGCAGGGGCCGAAAGAGAAGCTTTCTTT
TRBJ2-3	.	TRBV4-1	.	CASSQEEVRVTDTQYF	TGCGCCAGCAGCCAAGAGGAGGTCAGGGTAACAGATACGCAGTATTTT
TRBJ2-7	.	TRBV18	.	CASSPSAGTTYEQYF	TGTGCCAGCTCACCCTCGGCCGGTACAACATACGAGCAGTACTTC